This passage covers 25 T cell receptor beta chains from one sample sequenced in a study of blood T cell repertoires in COVID-19. Measured with immunoSEQ multiplex PCR; TCRdb has only the in-frame clones, and not every one. The sample lists about 64,000 clones, approximately 92% occurring once. Sample: peripheral blood. Source of these receptors: a woman aged 80 or over with active COVID-19.

As regards this clone: At one end, the junction sequence differs from germline, possibly due to a read error. The chain combines TRBV2 with TRBJ2-5, with a possible D match to TRBD2 (6 bases). In germline, CDR1 is SNHLY, CDR2 FYNNEI. CDR3 length: 15 amino acids. The CDR3, as DNA: TGTGCCAGCAGCGAAGGGAGGAATTTCCAAGAGACCCAGTACTTC. Amino acids: CASSEGRNFQETQYF.

This clone is a singleton in its sample. The rearrangement links TRBV4-1 to TRBJ2-3; 9 bases fit TRBD2. The J segment lost 5 bases and the V segment lost 4 bases, leaving 7 bases of the junction unmatched. Germline CDR1 and CDR2: MGHRA and YSYEKL. The CDR3 runs to 15 residues. CDR3 loop: CASSRVGLAEDTQYF. CDR3 DNA: TGCGCCAGCAGCCGAGTGGGACTAGCAGAAGATACGCAGTATTTT.

The chain is built from TRBV3-1 (or the pseudogene TRBV3-2) and TRBJ2-1, with D maybe TRBD2 (5 bases). The CDR3 sequence is 17 residues long. Trimming pared 3 bases from V and 5 bases from J, leaving 20 bases between. The germline V gene encodes CDR1 LGHDT and CDR2 YNNKEL (reference sequence). CDR3 sequence (DNA): TGTGCCAGCAGCCATTTTAGCCGGCGGAGGCTAGACAATGAGCAGTTCTTC. Residues: CASSHFSRRRLDNEQFF.

Comments on this clone: This sample also contains other DNA sequences that code for the same CDR3. The chain links TRBV5-1 to TRBJ1-1; D not resolved. CDR1 and CDR2 (germline): SGHRS, YFSETQ. The CDR3 runs to 13 residues. The V gene lost 1 base and the J gene lost 2 bases, with 6 bases spanning the gap. In DNA form, the CDR3 reads TGCGCCAGCAGCTTGACGGGAAACACTGAAGCTTTCTTT. Its protein is CASSLTGNTEAFF. Combining the CDR3 with reference TRBV5-1 and TRBJ1-1 gives the whole variable domain KAGVTQTPRYLIKTRGQQVTLSCSPISGHRSVSWYQQTPGQGLQFLFEYFSETQRNKGNFPGRFSGRQFSNSRSEMNVSTLELGDSALYLCASSLTGNTEAFFGQGTRLTVV.

The V and J genes are TRBV19 and TRBJ2-1, with 12 bases matching TRBD2. The V gene end was trimmed by 5 bases and the J gene end by 12 bases; junction bases not matched to a gene: 14. The CDR3 runs 16 residues. Germline V lookup: CDR1 LNHDA, CDR2 SQIVND (reference sequence). The CDR3 loop is CASSPDGTSGLVRQFF. The CDR3 bases are TGTGCCAGTAGTCCCGACGGGACTAGCGGGCTGGTGCGGCAGTTCTTC.

This sequence joins TRBV9 and TRBJ1-1; D uncertain. Trimming took 0 bases from V and 4 from J, leaving 13 bases between them. This CDR3 spans 15 amino acids. Per the germline V gene, CDR1 is SGDLS and CDR2 is YYNGEE. The CDR3 loop reads CASSVGQEGGTEAFF. The CDR3 bases are TGTGCCAGCAGCGTAGGGCAGGAAGGAGGCACTGAAGCTTTCTTT.

The rearrangement joins TRBV28 to TRBJ2-3, with TRBD1 matching 7 bases. Germline CDR1 reads MDHEN; CDR2 reads SYDVKM. The CDR3 contains 15 residues. After removal of 5 bases from V and 6 bases from J, the junction contained 11 bases not matched to a gene. CDR3 sequence reads: CASSPDRVYSDTQYF. CDR3 bases: TGTGCCAGCAGTCCTGACAGGGTATATTCGGATACGCAGTATTTT.

V and J are TRBV5-1 and TRBJ2-3, with 9 bases identical to TRBD2. CDR1 is SGHRS, CDR2 YFSETQ, per germline. V lost 4 bases and J lost 4; bases outside the gene matches: 7. This CDR3 comprises 15 residues. The CDR3 is CASSVVAGAPDTQYF. The CDR3 bases are TGCGCCAGCAGCGTTGTAGCGGGAGCCCCAGATACGCAGTATTTT.

The rearrangement links TRBV19 to TRBJ1-1, with TRBD1 matching over 7 bases. This CDR3 is 12 amino acids long. Looked up from germline, CDR1 is LNHDA and CDR2 is SQIVND (reference sequence). V shed 4 bases and J 5 bases; nucleotides not matched to a gene: 1. CDR3 loop: CASSTQGTEAFF. In DNA form, the CDR3 reads TGTGCCAGTAGTACACAGGGGACTGAAGCTTTCTTT.

This clone was seen a handful of times. This chain joins TRBV11-1 and TRBJ2-3; D not certain. Trimming cost V 4 bases and J 1 base, with 9 bases left between them. The CDR3 contains 14 residues. Germline CDR1 SGHAT, CDR2 FQDESV (reference sequence). The DNA for the CDR3 is TGTGCCAGCAGCTCGACTGATGGCACAGATACGCAGTATTTT. This translates into CASSSTDGTDTQYF.

This chain uses TRBV27 with TRBJ1-6; a possible D gene is TRBD1 (6 bases). V was clipped by 0 bases and J by 2 bases, with 14 bases between them. Germline V gene data show CDR1 as MNHEY and CDR2 as SMNVEV (reference sequence). The CDR3 contains 18 residues. The CDR3 sequence: CASSLSGQLTAYNSPLHF. CDR3 DNA: TGTGCCAGCAGTTTATCAGGACAGTTGACGGCCTATAATTCACCCCTCCACTTT.

A single count supports this clone. The genes are TRBV7-2 and TRBJ1-6, with D maybe TRBD1 (5 bases). V dropped 0 bases and J dropped 0 bases, with 15 bases sitting between them. Germline CDR1 is SGHTA and CDR2 is FQGNSA. This CDR3 has 19 residues. Here the CDR3 reads CASSLALIGRVSYNSPLHF. CDR3 DNA sequence: TGTGCCAGCAGCTTAGCGTTAATTGGCAGGGTCTCCTATAATTCACCCCTCCACTTT.

The genes are TRBV11-3 and TRBJ2-7; TRBD2 is a possible D gene (5 bases). Germline CDR1 reads SGHNT; CDR2 reads YENEEA. The CDR3 runs to 15 residues. Trimming took 6 bases from V and 6 from J, leaving 21 bases between them. CDR3 bases: TGTGCCAGCAGTGTAAACGGTGGGAGTTTTAGCGAGCAGTACTTC. The encoded protein is CASSVNGGSFSEQYF.

The rearrangement links TRBV6-5 to TRBJ1-1; D is unclear. Per germline, CDR1 MNHEY and CDR2 SVGAGI. The CDR3 loop spans 12 amino acids. Deletions cut 6 bases from V and 1 base from J, with 6 bases between. CDR3 nucleotides: TGTGCCAGCAGCCACAGGAACACTGAAGCTTTCTTT. It yields the protein CASSHRNTEAFF.

The chain joins TRBV6-6 to TRBJ2-7; 9 nucleotides line up with TRBD1. After removal of 6 bases from V and 7 bases from J, the junction contained 7 bases not matched to a gene. The germline CDR1 and CDR2 sequences are MNHNY and SVGAGI (reference sequence). The CDR3 runs to 13 residues. The CDR3 spells CASRIGQGWEQYF. CDR3 sequence (DNA): TGTGCCAGCAGGATCGGACAGGGGTGGGAGCAGTACTTC.

The chain joins TRBV19 to TRBJ1-1, with D possibly TRBD1 on 6 matching bases. The CDR3 is 15 residues long. V was clipped by 2 bases and J by 5 bases, with 15 bases between them. The germline CDR1 and CDR2 sequences are LNHDA and SQIVND (reference sequence). CDR3 nucleotide sequence: TGTGCCAGTAGTATACCGACAGGTGGAAGGACTGAAGCTTTCTTT. Translation: CASSIPTGGRTEAFF.

This clone was seen only once. CDR3 DNA sequence: TGTGCCAGCAGCAGGGGTTTGGCGTCCTACGAGCAGTACGTC. Its protein product is CASSRGLASYEQYV. The V and J genes are TRBV6-5 and TRBJ2-7; the D gene is possibly TRBD1 (6 bases). V was shortened by 6 bases and J by 1 base, with 13 bases between the two germline ends. The CDR3 sequence is 14 residues long. CDR1 is MNHEY, CDR2 SVGAGI, per germline.

In its sample, this clone was seen once. The V call is TRBV18, the J call TRBJ2-3, with D unresolved. This CDR3 comprises 15 residues. CDR1 is KGHSH and CDR2 is LQKENI in the germline V gene. V was shortened by 3 bases and J by 1 base, with 11 bases between the two germline ends. CDR3 nucleotide sequence: TGTGCCAGCTCACCTGAGCTGAGTGGCACAGATACGCAGTATTTT. Translated, it gives CASSPELSGTDTQYF.

A note on this clone: The conserved phenylalanine or tryptophan normally closing the CDR3 is absent here, so this likely arose from a read error. No DNA is shown, since the ends of the CDR3 on it are uncertain; the CDR3 is the one TCRdb lists. This chain joins TRBV24-1 and TRBJ2-7; whether TRBD2, the table's D call, matches the DNA was not checked. The CDR3 numbers 8 amino acids, ends counted. CDR1 KGHDR and CDR2 SFDVKD come from the germline V gene. The CDR3 sequence is CATLFPLD.

Comment on this clone: One end of the junction is discordant with germline, which a read error may explain. Other nucleotide sequences in the sample specify the same CDR3. CDR3 sequence: CASWLAGSSDTQYF. DNA for the CDR3: TGTGCCAGCTGGTTGGCAGGGTCCTCAGATACGCAATATTTT. The rearrangement uses TRBV5-4 and TRBJ2-3; a weak D match, TRBD1 (5 bases). The CDR3 contains 14 residues. Germline CDR1 and CDR2: SGHNT and YYREEE (reference sequence). The full variable domain, rest sourced from reference TRBV5-4 and TRBJ2-3, is ETGVTQSPTHLIKTRGQQVTLRCSSQSGHNTVSWYQQALGQGPQFIFQYYREEENGRGNFPPRFSGLQFPNYSSELNVNALELDDSALYLCASWLAGSSDTQYFGPGTRLTVL.

V usage is TRBV7-2 and J usage is TRBJ1-2, with a tentative D call TRBD1 (6 bases). Germline CDR1 reads SGHTA; CDR2 reads FQGNSA. The CDR3 has 15 amino acids. The germline V and J ends were trimmed by 5 bases and 0 bases, with 13 bases remaining between them. CDR3 DNA sequence: TGTGCCAGCAGCCCCACCTGGACAGCTAACTATGGCTACACCTTC. Amino acids: CASSPTWTANYGYTF.

The rearrangement links TRBV5-1 to TRBJ2-2, with unresolved D. Germline lookup yields CDR1 SGHRS and CDR2 YFSETQ. The CDR3 is 14 amino acids. Between the trimmed V and J ends, which lost 0 bases and 2 bases, there was a span of 5 bases. The CDR3 DNA reads TGCGCCAGCAGCTTGGGAGATAACACCGGGGAGCTGTTTTTT. This translates into CASSLGDNTGELFF. Full variable domain (rest looked up from reference TRBV5-1 and TRBJ2-2): KAGVTQTPRYLIKTRGQQVTLSCSPISGHRSVSWYQQTPGQGLQFLFEYFSETQRNKGNFPGRFSGRQFSNSRSEMNVSTLELGDSALYLCASSLGDNTGELFFGEGSRLTVL.

The J gene is TRBJ2-5, the V gene TRBV5-4; TRBD1 aligns across 7 bases. Germline CDR1 reads SGHNT; CDR2 reads YYREEE (reference sequence). The V and J ends lost 4 bases and 2 bases, in that order; junction bases with no gene match: 2. CDR3 size: 13 residues. The chain's CDR3 is CASSPGQQETQYF. The CDR3 DNA reads as TGTGCCAGCAGCCCGGGACAGCAAGAGACCCAGTACTTC.

CDR3 nucleotides: TGTGCCAGCAGTAAGGGGTATACTGAAGCTTTCTTT. It encodes CASSKGYTEAFF. The chain is built from TRBV6-6 and TRBJ1-1, with a possible D match to TRBD1 (5 bases). Trimming left V 5 bases short and J 5 bases short, with 9 bases between. Germline lookup yields CDR1 MNHNY and CDR2 SVGAGI (reference sequence). The CDR3 sequence is 12 residues long.

This chain uses TRBV27 with TRBJ2-3; 9 nucleotides line up with TRBD2. Trimming at V came to 6 bases and at J to 7 bases, leaving 23 bases not matched to a gene. Germline V lookup: CDR1 MNHEY, CDR2 SMNVEV (reference sequence). The CDR3 is 19 residues long. This chain's CDR3 is CASRGLAQNTRWGYNTQYF. As DNA, the CDR3 is TGTGCCAGCAGGGGACTAGCCCAAAATACAAGATGGGGATACAATACGCAGTATTTT.